This T cell receptor (beta chain) is drawn from a study of T-cell memory formation after mild COVID-19. Study summary: The two donors had largely donor-specific TCR clusters. Study-level results: Memory cells collected pre-infection included some clones that later responded, suggesting cross-reactive memory joined. Clones that contracted from day 15 to 85 had balanced CD4/CD8; later expanders were CD4+ biased.

The CDR3 contains 15 residues. CDR1 SGHAT and CDR2 FQNNGV come from the germline V gene. V lost 5 bases, J lost 5 bases, and 8 bases stayed unmatched. This clonotype occurred many times. Its specificity is unknown. TCRdb passed the 5' RACE reads through MiXCR, listing each CDR3 protein once. This sample has tens of thousands of distinct CDR3 sequences, with over 9.5% found just once. The J gene is TRBJ1-2, the V gene TRBV11-2; 10 bases match TRBD1. This TCR was sampled from a man younger than 35 who had mild COVID-19 (a few samples of this study predate the infection). Cell type and time point are not known. The specimen sequenced was PBMCs or a T cell subset sorted from them (not recorded which). The CDR3 loop is CASSPGWTGGYGYTF. The CDR3, as DNA: TGTGCCAGCAGCCCGGGATGGACAGGGGGGTATGGCTACACCTTC.